This TCR beta chain was documented in a study of CDR3 diversity in severe acne. TCRdb re-derived calls from the PCR reads in MiXCR, one entry per CDR3 protein. Among under 100,000 distinct CDR3 sequences, about 50% were seen once, and the ten largest hold roughly a tenth. The CDR3 consists of 14 residues. CDR1 is SGDLS, CDR2 YYNGEE, per germline. V shed 3 bases and J shed 0 bases, with 9 bases lying between them. The source is a male donor in good health, serving as a control. The specimen sequenced was blood. V gene TRBV9 combines with J gene TRBJ1-1; possible D gene TRBD1, 5 bases. This chain's CDR3 is CASSEGRMNTEAFF. In DNA, the CDR3 is TGTGCCAGCAGCGAGGGACGAATGAACACTGAAGCTTTCTTT.